One sample yielded the 22 T cell receptor beta chains listed below, sequenced in a study of T cell responses to AZD1222 COVID-19 vaccine (dated by TCRdb to about 2021). The sample's time point label, in plain terms: baseline before first vaccination. The library was built by means of the immunoSEQ multiplex PCR assay. Sourced from immuneACCESS, this table was stored by TCRdb with only in-frame sequences that have V and J called. A share of the clones is absent; for the studies checked, an unresolved V gene accounts for under half, and the remainder has no known explanation. In this sample the table shows under 150,000 clones, less than 95% of which occur a single time. Clones ranked in the top ten supply 6% to 9% of the sample. The sequencing used peripheral blood, collected on day 0 of AZD1222 vaccination. Receptors originate from an adult in good health.

V and J are TRBV27 and TRBJ1-6; D ambiguous. The CDR3 sequence is 11 residues long. Germline V gene sequence: CDR1 MNHEY, CDR2 SMNVEV (reference sequence). V was clipped by 8 bases and J by 16 bases, with 15 bases between them. CDR3 sequence: CASSFLGRLHF. The CDR3 DNA reads TGTGCCAGCTCCTTCTTAGGAAGGCTCCACTTT.

V and J are TRBV28 and TRBJ2-7; the D gene is possibly TRBD1 (6 bases). Germline CDR1 and CDR2: MDHEN and SYDVKM. The V end lost 3 bases, the J end lost 2 bases, and 17 bases lay between the germline ends. The CDR3 loop spans 16 amino acids. DNA for the CDR3: TGTGCCAGCAGTTTCTTGGGGGCGCGGATCCCCTACGAGCAGTACTTC. Its translation is CASSFLGARIPYEQYF.

V gene TRBV4-1 combines with J gene TRBJ1-2; the match to TRBD1 covers 10 bases. This CDR3 is built from 16 residues. V was clipped by 0 bases and J by 5 bases; unmatched bases: 6. Germline CDR1 is MGHRA and CDR2 is YSYEKL. CDR3 bases: TGCGCCAGCAGCCAAGATATAGGGACAGGGGTTTATGGCTACACCTTC. Protein product: CASSQDIGTGVYGYTF.

The chain carries TRBV3-1 (or the pseudogene TRBV3-2) and TRBJ1-6; TRBD1 aligns across 10 bases. The J segment lost 9 bases and the V segment lost 1 base, leaving 0 bases of the junction unmatched. The CDR3 totals 14 residues. The germline V gene has CDR1 LGHDT and CDR2 YNNKEL (reference sequence). The CDR3 DNA follows: TGTGCCAGCAGCCAAGGGACAGGGGGTTCACCCCTCCACTTT. This gives the protein CASSQGTGGSPLHF.

The chain carries TRBV4-1 and TRBJ2-7; D is ambiguous. The CDR3 totals 15 residues. The germline V and J ends were trimmed by 1 base and 3 bases, with 13 bases remaining between them. Germline loops: CDR1 MGHRA, CDR2 YSYEKL. This CDR3 is CASSQGSLRNYEQYF. DNA of the CDR3: TGCGCCAGCAGCCAAGGATCTTTGCGGAACTACGAGCAGTACTTC.

This chain connects TRBV6-6 to TRBJ1-6, with D possibly matching TRBD1 (5 bases). The CDR3 is 13 residues long. V shed 7 bases and J shed 4 bases, with 8 bases lying between them. Germline V lookup: CDR1 MNHNY, CDR2 SVGAGI (reference sequence). CDR3 nucleotide sequence: TGTGCCAGCAAAGAGGGGTATAATTCACCCCTCCACTTT. Residues: CASKEGYNSPLHF.

The chain joins TRBV10-3 to TRBJ2-7; TRBD1 matches at 7 bases. V was pared by 6 bases and J by 5 bases, with 4 bases of the junction left unmatched. Looked up from germline, CDR1 is ENHRY and CDR2 is SYGVKD. This CDR3 has 12 residues. The CDR3 DNA sequence: TGTGCCATCAGAGACAGGGTCGACGAGCAGTACTTC. Amino acids: CAIRDRVDEQYF.

The genes are TRBV11-2 and TRBJ2-5, with D perhaps matching TRBD2 (6 bases). The V gene lost 5 bases and the J gene lost 3 bases, with 10 bases spanning the gap. The germline V gene has CDR1 SGHAT and CDR2 FQNNGV. The CDR3 contains 13 residues. DNA for the CDR3: TGTGCCAGCAGCGGGGGACTGGAAGAGACCCAGTACTTC. Protein product: CASSGGLEETQYF.

The chain recombines TRBV6-2 or TRBV6-3 with TRBJ1-2, with D unresolved. Germline assignment: CDR1 MNHEY and CDR2 SVGEGT. Trimming shortened V by 4 bases and J by 8 bases, and 14 bases separated the two germline ends. The CDR3 has 13 amino acids. CDR3 coding DNA: TGTGCCAGCAGTTGGACGGGTGGCGTAGGCTACACCTTC. It specifies CASSWTGGVGYTF.

The chain couples TRBV19 to TRBJ2-1; the match to TRBD2 covers 7 bases. The trim removed 5 bases at V and 5 bases at J, leaving 15 bases unmatched. The length of the CDR3 is 17 residues. Germline V gene sequence: CDR1 LNHDA, CDR2 SQIVND (reference sequence). The CDR3 DNA sequence: TGTGCCAGTAGTCCAACTCTGGGGAGGGGAGGACACAATGAGCAGTTCTTC. Translated: CASSPTLGRGGHNEQFF.

The chain combines TRBV18 with TRBJ1-2; D is perhaps TRBD1 (5 bases). Trimming removed 6 bases from V and 6 bases from J, with 14 bases in between. Germline V lookup: CDR1 KGHSH, CDR2 LQKENI. CDR3 length equals 13 residues. CDR3 sequence (DNA): TGTGCCAGCTCTTCAATCCCCAGGGATGGCTACACCTTC. Protein sequence: CASSSIPRDGYTF.

The rearrangement joins TRBV7-9 to TRBJ2-1; 7 bases are a match to TRBD2. The germline V gene has CDR1 SEHNR and CDR2 FQNEAQ (reference sequence). CDR3 length: 16 residues. Germline trimming cut 5 bases from V and 0 bases from J; bases unmatched to any gene: 7. The CDR3 DNA is TGTGCCAGCAGCCGGATACTAGCGAGCTCCTACAATGAGCAGTTCTTC. Translation: CASSRILASSYNEQFF.

The chain has TRBV7-6 and TRBJ2-5; 8 nucleotides agree with TRBD1. Trimming removed 2 bases from V and 2 bases from J; junction bases left unmatched: 10. Germline V gives CDR1 SGHVS, CDR2 FNYEAQ. This CDR3 is 17 amino acids long. CDR3 sequence: CASSLRAGTGRQETQYF. The CDR3 nucleotides are TGTGCCAGCAGCTTAAGAGCCGGGACAGGAAGGCAAGAGACCCAGTACTTC.

The chain joins TRBV9 to TRBJ2-1, with TRBD2 matching over 9 bases. The V gene's germline CDR1 is SGDLS and CDR2 YYNGEE. J was trimmed by 2 bases and V by 2 bases; bases with no gene match: 2. The CDR3 extends over 15 amino acids. The DNA of the CDR3 is TGTGCCAGCAGCGTTTTAGCGGGAGCCTACAATGAGCAGTTCTTC. Encoded protein: CASSVLAGAYNEQFF. The complete variable domain, with remaining parts taken from reference TRBV9 and TRBJ2-1, reads DSGVTQTPKHLITATGQRVTLRCSPRSGDLSVYWYQQSLDQGLQFLIQYYNGEERAKGNILERFSAQQFPDLHSELNLSSLELGDSALYFCASSVLAGAYNEQFFGPGTRLTVL.

The chain couples TRBV5-4 to TRBJ2-7; 11 bases match TRBD1. Germline trimming cut 5 bases from V and 3 bases from J; bases unmatched to any gene: 10. CDR1 and CDR2 (germline): SGHNT, YYREEE (reference sequence). The CDR3 runs to 16 residues. CDR3 sequence (DNA): TGTGCCAGCAGTCACTCGGGACAGGGGGATCGCTACGAGCAGTACTTC. This translates into CASSHSGQGDRYEQYF.

This clone was detected only once. The chain is built from TRBV6-1 and TRBJ2-5, with 9 bases matching TRBD1. J gave up 2 bases and V 5 bases, and 6 bases lay outside the gene matches. CDR1 is MNHNS and CDR2 is SASEGT in the germline V gene. This CDR3 has 15 amino acids. Here the CDR3 reads CASSTGGQGQETQYF. The DNA for the CDR3 is TGTGCCAGCAGTACGGGGGGACAGGGTCAAGAGACCCAGTACTTC.

The table lists this clone with a count of one. This chain connects TRBV27 to TRBJ2-1, with 12 bases identical to TRBD1. CDR3 length equals 15 residues. J was trimmed by 9 bases and V by 1 base; bases with no gene match: 4. CDR1 and CDR2 from the germline V gene are MNHEY and SMNVEV (reference sequence). CDR3: CASSLYWDRGPEQFF. As DNA, the CDR3 is TGTGCCAGCAGTTTATATTGGGACAGGGGGCCTGAGCAGTTCTTC.

The chain uses TRBV4-3 and TRBJ1-4, with 7 nucleotides matching TRBD1. Germline lookup yields CDR1 LGHNA and CDR2 YSLEER. The ends lost 2 bases at V and 3 bases at J; junction bases unmatched: 6. The CDR3 sequence is 16 residues long. In DNA form, the CDR3 reads TGCGCCAGCAGCCAATTTACAGGGGCCCCTAATGAAAAACTGTTTTTT. This encodes CASSQFTGAPNEKLFF.

This clone was seen more than once but under ten times. V is TRBV28 and J is TRBJ2-1, with 12 bases lining up with TRBD2. The CDR3 is 15 residues long. In germline, CDR1 is MDHEN, CDR2 SYDVKM. Germline trimming cut 4 bases from V and 9 bases from J; bases unmatched to any gene: 7. The CDR3 reads CASSSTSGRHLEQFF. In nucleotides, the CDR3 is TGTGCCAGCAGTTCAACTAGCGGGAGGCATCTTGAGCAGTTCTTC.

The chain combines TRBV30 with TRBJ1-1; D is unclear. Germline CDR1 reads GTSNPN; CDR2 reads SVGIG (reference sequence). The length of the CDR3 is 11 residues. Trimming removed 7 bases from V and 7 bases from J, with 13 bases in between. CDR3 nucleotides: TGTGCCTCGGAGCGGTTATTTGAAGCTTTCTTT. Translated: CASERLFEAFF. The full variable domain, with the rest looked up from reference TRBV30 and TRBJ1-1, is SQTIHQWPATLVQPVGSPLSLECTVEGTSNPNLYWYRQAAGRGLQLLFYSVGIGQISSEVPQNLSASRPQDRQFILSSKKLLLSDSGFYLCASERLFEAFFGQGTRLTVV.

The J gene is TRBJ2-2, the V gene TRBV6-2 or TRBV6-3; tentatively, D is TRBD2 (5 bases). The CDR3 covers 14 residues. Germline lookup yields CDR1 MNHEY and CDR2 SVGEGT. Trimming left V 6 bases short and J 7 bases short, with 15 bases between. CDR3 DNA sequence: TGTGCCAGCAGCCGGGATGGGTGGAACGGGGAGCTGTTTTTT. Protein product: CASSRDGWNGELFF.

This clone occurred once. The chain links TRBV5-1 to TRBJ1-2; 7 bases line up with TRBD1. With 8 bases clipped from V and 4 bases from J, the junction kept 14 bases outside the gene matches. This CDR3 has 15 residues. Germline lookup yields CDR1 SGHRS and CDR2 YFSETQ. As DNA, the CDR3 is TGCGCCAGGGTAACCGGGACAGCCTCGGGCTATGGCTACACCTTC. Amino acids: CARVTGTASGYGYTF.